The rows below give T cell receptor beta chains drawn from one sample of a study of blood T cell repertoires in COVID-19. Assay: immunoSEQ multiplex PCR; the TCRdb copy retains only in-frame clones and omits some. The profile shows around 110,000 clones, roughly nine tenths of them singletons. What was sequenced was peripheral blood. All receptors come from a man in his forties with acute or convalescent COVID-19. Both conserved end residues are part of each CDR3. The D gene is left open where the match is weak. The size entry is marked missing in some rows and otherwise reads once, few, many or a size class.

d_gene	abundance	j_gene	v_gene	CDR3aa	CDR3nt
-	-	TRBJ1-6	TRBV5-1	CASRGTDHNSPLHF	TGCGCCAGCCGGGGAACAGACCATAATTCACCCCTCCACTTT
-	-	TRBJ1-1	TRBV7-3	CASSSGRGGTEAFF	TGTGCCAGCAGCTCAGGGCGGGGGGGCACTGAAGCTTTCTTT
-	-	TRBJ1-5	TRBV27	CASSLTAGNQPQHF	TGTGCCAGCAGTTTAACGGCGGGCAATCAGCCCCAGCATTTT
-	-	TRBJ1-1	TRBV9	CASSVVSDGNTEAFF	TGTGCCAGCAGCGTAGTGTCAGATGGGAACACTGAAGCTTTCTTT
-	-	TRBJ2-7	TRBV5-1	CASSLTGFYEQYF	TGCGCCAGCAGCCTGACAGGTTTCTACGAGCAGTACTTC
TRBD1	-	TRBJ1-2	TRBV6-5	CASSYSRHRGQGYTF	TGTGCCAGCAGTTACTCGAGACACAGGGGGCAAGGCTACACCTTC
-	-	TRBJ2-3	TRBV29-1	CSVESRSGAALDTQYF	TGCAGCGTTGAGTCGAGGTCTGGGGCCGCCCTAGATACGCAGTATTTT
TRBD1	-	TRBJ2-4	TRBV5-6	CASSLRVGQKNIQYF	TGTGCCAGCAGCTTGAGAGTGGGACAGAAAAACATTCAGTACTTC
-	-	TRBJ1-1	TRBV5-8	CASTLSTGRNTEAFF	TGTGCCAGCACCCTCTCGACAGGTCGGAACACTGAAGCTTTCTTT
TRBD2	-	TRBJ2-7	TRBV7-6	CASSLTSGTSYEQYF	TGTGCCAGCAGCCTGACTAGCGGGACCTCCTACGAGCAGTACTTC
-	-	TRBJ2-7	TRBV11-2	CASSLDAGTSYEQYF	TGTGCCAGCAGCTTAGACGCAGGGACATCCTACGAGCAGTACTTC
-	-	TRBJ2-1	TRBV9	CASSVGTGDEQFF	TGTGCCAGCAGCGTAGGTACGGGGGATGAGCAGTTCTTC
-	-	TRBJ1-1	TRBV5-1	CASSLGFGNTEAFF	TGCGCCAGCAGCTTGGGGTTCGGGAACACTGAAGCTTTCTTT
-	few	TRBJ1-4	TRBV5-5	CASSLEYRLATNEKLFF	TGTGCCAGCAGCTTGGAGTACAGGCTCGCAACTAATGAAAAACTGTTTTTT
TRBD1	-	TRBJ2-7	TRBV30	CAWSPLTGGWSHEQYF	TGTGCCTGGAGCCCCCTGACAGGGGGATGGTCCCACGAGCAGTACTTC
TRBD1	-	TRBJ2-3	TRBV9	CASSANRGRGTDTQYF	TGTGCCAGCAGCGCAAACAGGGGGCGAGGCACAGATACGCAGTATTTT
TRBD2	-	TRBJ2-1	TRBV6-2/TRBV6-3	CASSPRILAGVGFNEQFF	TGTGCCAGCAGTCCGAGGATCTTAGCGGGAGTAGGGTTTAATGAGCAGTTCTTC
TRBD2	once	TRBJ2-5	TRBV14	CASSRLAGVWQETQYF	TGTGCCAGCAGCCGACTAGCGGGAGTCTGGCAAGAGACCCAGTACTTC
TRBD1	once	TRBJ2-1	TRBV10-3	CAISDPGTGAPNNEQFF	TGTGCCATCAGTGACCCCGGGACAGGGGCTCCCAACAATGAGCAGTTCTTC
-	-	TRBJ1-3	TRBV7-2	CASSLVGRGAGNTIYF	TGTGCCAGCAGCTTAGTAGGCAGGGGCGCTGGAAACACCATATATTTT
TRBD1	-	TRBJ1-2	TRBV6-5	CATTQDRRFNYGYTF	TGTGCCACAACTCAGGACAGGCGGTTTAACTATGGCTACACCTTC
-	-	TRBJ2-5	TRBV6-5	CASSLTGERGTQYF	TGTGCCAGCAGTCTTACCGGTGAAAGAGGGACCCAGTACTTC
-	-	TRBJ1-2	TRBV11-2	CASSLRGSDYGYTF	TGTGCCAGCAGCTTGAGGGGGTCCGACTATGGCTACACCTTC
-	-	TRBJ2-2	TRBV6-2/TRBV6-3	CASSPRTAGELFF	TGTGCCAGCAGTCCCAGGACAGCCGGGGAGCTGTTTTTT
-	-	TRBJ1-5	TRBV27	CATRTSSGIQPQHF	TGTGCCACCCGGACGTCTAGCGGCATTCAGCCCCAGCATTTT
TRBD2	-	TRBJ2-1	TRBV5-1	CASSLDSGWSYEQFF	TGCGCCAGCAGCTTGGATAGCGGGTGGTCCTATGAGCAGTTCTTC
-	-	TRBJ1-2	TRBV3-1/TRBV3-2	CASSLFGRVLRGYTF	TGTGCCAGCAGCCTCTTTGGCAGGGTCTTGAGAGGCTACACCTTC
TRBD1	-	TRBJ2-5	TRBV5-6	CASSSGQGGETQYF	TGTGCCAGCAGCTCGGGACAGGGGGGAGAGACCCAGTACTTC
TRBD2	-	TRBJ2-1	TRBV19	CASSIAGTSGSFYEQFF	TGTGCCAGTAGTATAGCTGGGACTAGCGGGAGCTTCTATGAGCAGTTCTTC
-	-	TRBJ1-5	TRBV9	CASSVGGGGDQPQHF	TGTGCCAGCAGCGTAGGAGGCGGGGGGGATCAGCCCCAGCATTTT
-	-	TRBJ1-2	TRBV25-1	CATSLGGGYTF	TGTGCCACCTCCTTAGGGGGTGGCTACACCTTC
TRBD1	-	TRBJ1-2	TRBV4-3	CASSQGTGLGGYTF	TGCGCCAGCAGCCAAGGGACAGGGCTTGGTGGCTACACCTTC
-	once	TRBJ2-5	TRBV20-1	CSASGTLQQETQYF	TGCAGTGCTAGTGGAACGCTACAGCAAGAGACCCAGTACTTC
-	few	TRBJ1-5	TRBV6-5	CASSQGRNQPQHF	TGTGCCAGCAGTCAGGGTCGCAATCAGCCCCAGCATTTT
TRBD1	-	TRBJ1-2	TRBV3-1/TRBV3-2	CASSQGGQVYGYTF	TGTGCCAGCAGCCAAGGGGGACAGGTCTATGGCTACACCTTC
TRBD2	-	TRBJ2-1	TRBV9	CASSVGSGRGNEQFF	TGTGCCAGCAGCGTAGGGAGCGGGAGAGGTAATGAGCAGTTCTTC
TRBD1	-	TRBJ1-2	TRBV5-6	CASSFGTDYGYTF	TGTGCCAGCAGCTTCGGGACAGACTATGGCTACACCTTC
-	-	TRBJ1-2	TRBV24-1	CATRPGRGSGYGYTF	TGTGCCACCCGCCCCGGCAGGGGTTCGGGGTATGGCTACACCTTC
-	-	TRBJ2-2	TRBV27	CASSLMAGQYTGELFF	TGTGCCAGCAGTTTAATGGCGGGACAGTACACCGGGGAGCTGTTTTTT
-	few	TRBJ1-2	TRBV19	CASSMGVDNNYGYTF	TGTGCCAGTAGTATGGGTGTGGACAACAACTATGGCTACACCTTC
TRBD2	-	TRBJ2-1	TRBV6-5	CATGGGDHEQFF	TGTGCCACCGGCGGGGGGGATCATGAGCAGTTCTTC